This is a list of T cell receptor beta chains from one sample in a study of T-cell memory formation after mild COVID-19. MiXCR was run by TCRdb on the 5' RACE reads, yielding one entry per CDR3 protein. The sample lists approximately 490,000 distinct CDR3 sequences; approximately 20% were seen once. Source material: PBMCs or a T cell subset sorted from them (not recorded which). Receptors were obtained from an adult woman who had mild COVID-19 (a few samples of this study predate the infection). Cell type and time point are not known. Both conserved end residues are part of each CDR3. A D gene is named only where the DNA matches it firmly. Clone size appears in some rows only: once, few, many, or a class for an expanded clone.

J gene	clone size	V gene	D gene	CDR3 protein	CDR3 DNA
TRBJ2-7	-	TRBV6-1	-	CASSEALYRAYEQYF	TGTGCCAGCAGTGAAGCGCTTTACAGGGCCTACGAGCAGTACTTC
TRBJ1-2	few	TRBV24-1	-	CATSDPVRGNGYTF	TGTGCCACCAGTGACCCGGTCCGTGGCAATGGCTACACCTTC
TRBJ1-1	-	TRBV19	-	CASSMKGAYTEAFF	TGTGCCAGTAGTATGAAAGGGGCCTACACTGAAGCTTTCTTT
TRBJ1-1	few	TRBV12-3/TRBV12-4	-	CASSSIMGAEAFF	TGTGCCAGCAGCTCAATAATGGGGGCTGAAGCTTTCTTT
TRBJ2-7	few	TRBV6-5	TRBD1	CASSYGGTGGDEQYF	TGTGCCAGCAGTTACGGGGGGACAGGGGGAGACGAGCAGTACTTC
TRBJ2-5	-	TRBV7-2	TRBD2	CASSPVAGGPETQYF	TGTGCCAGCAGCCCTGTAGCGGGGGGGCCTGAGACCCAGTACTTC
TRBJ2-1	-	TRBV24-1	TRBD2	CATSDTGLAGSYNEQFF	TGTGCCACCAGTGATACGGGACTAGCGGGCTCCTACAATGAGCAGTTCTTC
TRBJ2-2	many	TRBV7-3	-	CASSSGYTGELFF	TGTGCCAGCAGCTCAGGGTACACCGGGGAGCTGTTTTTT
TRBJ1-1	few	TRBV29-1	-	CSTWEPAGLTEAFF	TGCAGCACCTGGGAACCGGCAGGGCTTACTGAAGCTTTCTTT
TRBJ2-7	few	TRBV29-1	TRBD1	CSVEEAGTAYEQYF	TGCAGCGTTGAAGAGGCAGGGACAGCGTACGAGCAGTACTTC
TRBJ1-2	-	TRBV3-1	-	CASSQTRIREIDGYTF	TGTGCCAGCAGCCAAACCAGGATCAGGGAAATCGATGGCTACACCTTC
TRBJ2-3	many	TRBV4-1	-	CASSTGPSAATDTQYF	TGCGCCAGCAGCACAGGCCCATCCGCCGCCACAGATACGCAGTATTTT
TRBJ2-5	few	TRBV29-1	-	CSVEGSGETQYF	TGCAGCGTTGAAGGCTCTGGGGAGACCCAGTACTTC
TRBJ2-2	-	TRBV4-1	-	CASSQEWSVSGELFF	TGCGCCAGCAGCCAAGAATGGAGTGTTTCCGGGGAGCTGTTTTTT
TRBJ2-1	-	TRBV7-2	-	CASSPKGGMGYNEQFF	TGTGCCAGCAGCCCTAAAGGAGGGATGGGTTACAATGAGCAGTTCTTC
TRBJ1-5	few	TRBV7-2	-	CASRPIGPSNQPQHF	TGTGCCAGCAGACCGATAGGGCCTAGCAATCAGCCCCAGCATTTT
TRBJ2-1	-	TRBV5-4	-	CAIGGANEQFF	TGTGCCATCGGGGGTGCCAATGAGCAGTTCTTC
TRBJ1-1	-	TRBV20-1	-	CSARRGGPLNTEAFF	TGCAGTGCTAGGAGAGGGGGGCCCCTGAACACTGAAGCTTTCTTT
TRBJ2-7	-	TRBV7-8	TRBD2	CASSLLGTSGTYEQYF	TGTGCCAGCAGCTTACTGGGGACTAGCGGCACCTACGAGCAGTACTTC
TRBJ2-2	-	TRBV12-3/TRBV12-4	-	CASSLRRKGRELFF	TGTGCCAGCAGTTTACGCCGAAAGGGCCGGGAGCTGTTTTTT
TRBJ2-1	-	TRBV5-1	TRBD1	CASSLARQGAGNEQFF	TGCGCCAGCAGCTTGGCCAGGCAGGGGGCCGGCAATGAGCAGTTCTTC
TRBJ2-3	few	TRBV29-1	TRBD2	CSVERAGGSTDTQYF	TGCAGCGTTGAAAGGGCGGGAGGCAGCACAGATACGCAGTATTTT
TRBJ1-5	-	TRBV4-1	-	CASSPTRAGEGKPQHF	TGCGCCAGCAGCCCTACGCGAGCAGGAGAGGGTAAGCCCCAGCATTTT
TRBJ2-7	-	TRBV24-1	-	CATSDLGVLIEHEQYF	TGTGCCACCAGTGATTTAGGAGTCCTTATCGAGCACGAGCAGTACTTC
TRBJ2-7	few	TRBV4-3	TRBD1	CASSQRTGDEQYF	TGCGCCAGCAGCCAAAGGACAGGGGACGAGCAGTACTTC
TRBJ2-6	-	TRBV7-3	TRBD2	CASSLAGLAGTGANVLTF	TGTGCCAGCAGCTTAGCGGGCCTAGCGGGTACTGGGGCCAACGTCCTGACTTTC
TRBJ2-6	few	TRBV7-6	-	CASGYGSTGANVLTF	TGTGCCAGCGGCTACGGGTCTACTGGGGCCAACGTCCTGACTTTC
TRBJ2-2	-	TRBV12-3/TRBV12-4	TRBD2	CASSFPSGGGGELFF	TGTGCCAGCAGTTTCCCTAGCGGAGGCGGCGGGGAGCTGTTTTTT
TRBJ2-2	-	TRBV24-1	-	CATSDLKGPGELFF	TGTGCCACCAGTGATTTGAAGGGGCCTGGGGAGCTGTTTTTT
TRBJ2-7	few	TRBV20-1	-	CSARTRSGSYEQYF	TGCAGTGCTAGAACCCGGAGCGGCTCCTACGAGCAGTACTTC